In its sample, the clone carrying this T cell receptor (beta chain) was seen many times. Its specificity is unknown. The data stem from a study of blood T cells in healthy people across ages. Study outcomes and limitations: Unsorted PBMCs prevented conclusive naive versus antigen-experienced comparison. Older individuals had lower TCR beta diversity per million T cells (the decline was roughly linear).

The CDR3 is made up of 15 amino acids. In germline, CDR1 is SGHTA, CDR2 FQGNSA. V lost 1 base to trimming and J lost 8 bases, with 15 bases between them. A second about 7 to 12 cycle PCR used barcoded and J-beta primers. All samples gave at least 3 million CDR3-containing paired-end reads. TCRdb re-derived calls from the 5' RACE reads in MiXCR, one entry per CDR3 protein. The sample has hundreds of thousands of distinct CDR3 sequences; 45% to 50% are singletons. Those donating, healthy Caucasian individuals from Russia, were aged about 6 to 100. The receptor was derived from a woman aged 55 to 70 in good health. The sample taken for sequencing was blood. The chain is built from TRBV7-2 and TRBJ2-4, with D perhaps assigned TRBD1 or TRBD2 (5 bases each). CDR3 sequence: CASSLVSGTMHIQYF. The DNA for the CDR3 is TGTGCCAGCAGCTTAGTTTCCGGGACCATGCACATTCAGTACTTC.